The T cell receptor beta chain under discussion was sequenced for a study of blood T cell repertoires in COVID-19. Looking at the study overall: The United States, Italy and Spain supplied acute and convalescent COVID-19 samples. T cells, B-cell-depleted T cells, or PBMCs provided the cDNA or gDNA that served as material.

Measured with immunoSEQ multiplex PCR; TCRdb has only the in-frame clones, and not every one. The sample yields 60,000 to 85,000 clones, 83% seen once. Trimming removed 0 bases at V and 2 bases at J, with 13 bases between. The germline V gene has CDR1 MNHEY and CDR2 SVGEGT. The CDR3 has 16 residues. The gene calls are TRBV6-2 or TRBV6-3 and TRBJ1-1, with D perhaps matching TRBD1 (5 bases). Sequenced material: peripheral blood. This TCR was recovered from a man of 80 years or more with acute or convalescent COVID-19. This CDR3 is CASSYSSGTPNTEAFF. The CDR3 DNA follows: TGTGCCAGCAGTTACTCATCCGGGACTCCTAACACTGAAGCTTTCTTT.